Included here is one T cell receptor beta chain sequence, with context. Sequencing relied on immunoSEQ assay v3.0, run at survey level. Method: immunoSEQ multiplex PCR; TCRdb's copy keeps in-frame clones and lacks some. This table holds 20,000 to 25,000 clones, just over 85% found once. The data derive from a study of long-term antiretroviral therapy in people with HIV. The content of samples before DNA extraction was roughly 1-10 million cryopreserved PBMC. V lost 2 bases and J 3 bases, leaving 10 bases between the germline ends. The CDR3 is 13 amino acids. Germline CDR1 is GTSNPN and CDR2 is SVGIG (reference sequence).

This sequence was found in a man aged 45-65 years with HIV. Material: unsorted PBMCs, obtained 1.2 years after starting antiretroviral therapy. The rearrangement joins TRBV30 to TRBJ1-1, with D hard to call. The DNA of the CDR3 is TGTGCCTGGAGTAGGGAATGGGACACTGAAGCTTTCTTT. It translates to CAWSREWDTEAFF.